The 9 T cell receptor beta chains below come from one sample, sequenced in a study of blood T cells in healthy people across ages. Primers used in a second PCR of about 6 to 11 cycles were a sample-barcoded 5' primer and a J-beta primer mix. A single record per CDR3 protein comes from TCRdb applying MiXCR to the 5' RACE reads. The sample consists of some 1.7 million distinct CDR3 sequences, roughly 30% of them appearing once. The sequencing input was blood. These receptor sequences come from a woman in her 30s in good health.

This clonotype was observed at least ten times. The chain employs TRBV6-1 and TRBJ2-7, with TRBD2 matching over 10 bases. This CDR3 has 15 amino acids. Germline CDR1 and CDR2: MNHNS and SASEGT. V shed 0 bases and J 2 bases; nucleotides not matched to a gene: 1. The CDR3 DNA sequence: TGTGCCAGCAGTGAAGCGCTAGCGGGGGCCTACGAGCAGTACTTC. Translation: CASSEALAGAYEQYF.

The table lists this clonotype with a few counts. J is TRBJ1-1 and V is TRBV6-5; the D is unclear. Per germline, CDR1 MNHEY and CDR2 SVGAGI. The CDR3 loop spans 11 amino acids. V was trimmed by 5 bases and J by 4 bases, leaving 5 bases between them. The CDR3 nucleotides read TGTGCCAGCAGTCGTTCCACTGAAGCTTTCTTT. This translates into CASSRSTEAFF.

J is TRBJ1-1 and V is TRBV6-1, with 8 bases that match TRBD1. Germline V gene lookup returns CDR1 MNHNS and CDR2 SASEGT. This CDR3 is 15 amino acids long. V was pared by 6 bases and J by 1 base, with 7 bases of the junction left unmatched. DNA for the CDR3: TGTGCCAGCAGAGAGGACAGGGCCGGGAACACTGAAGCTTTCTTT. Protein product: CASREDRAGNTEAFF.

The table lists this clonotype with a few counts. The chain has TRBV7-9 and TRBJ1-1, with D unclear. Trimming removed 1 base at V and 4 bases at J, with 10 bases between. CDR3 length equals 14 residues. Germline V gene data show CDR1 as SEHNR and CDR2 as FQNEAQ (reference sequence). DNA for the CDR3: TGTGCCAGCAGCTTAGTTCTCCCCGGCACTGAAGCTTTCTTT. It yields the protein CASSLVLPGTEAFF.

The chain couples TRBV6-5 to TRBJ2-5, with TRBD2 matching 8 bases. The closer fit of TRBJ2-7 to the DNA end suggests the J call may be wrong. The CDR3 contains 15 residues. Germline V gives CDR1 MNHEY, CDR2 SVGAGI. Here the CDR3 reads CASTRRGGGFGEQYF. The CDR3, as DNA: TGTGCCAGCACTCGACGGGGGGGCGGATTCGGCGAGCAGTACTTC.

In the case of this clonotype: Mismatch with germline at one junction end may stem from a read error. The V and J genes are TRBV18 and TRBJ2-7; D tentatively fits TRBD1 or TRBD2 (6 bases each). This CDR3 spans 15 amino acids. CDR1 is KGHSH and CDR2 is LQKENI in the germline V gene. CDR3 region: CASSPSPGAGNERYF. Written as DNA, the CDR3 is TGTGCCAGCTCACCGTCCCCGGGGGCAGGAAACGAGCGGTACTTC. Based on the CDR3 plus reference TRBV18 and TRBJ2-7, the full variable domain is NAGVMQNPRHLVRRRGQEARLRCSPMKGHSHVYWYRQLPEEGLKFMVYLQKENIIDESGMPKERFSAEFPKEGPSILRIQQVVRGDSAAYFCASSPSPGAGNERYFGPGTRLTVT.

This clonotype was found a few times. A clone one base away is much larger, so this may be a read error. This chain connects TRBV12-3 or TRBV12-4 to TRBJ1-1, with 9 bases identical to TRBD1. V gave up 6 bases and J gave up 6 bases; unmatched junction bases: 5. This CDR3 region has 13 residues. CDR3 amino acids: CASSRDRDSEAFF. The DNA for the CDR3 is TGTGCCAGCAGCCGGGACAGGGACTCTGAAGCTTTCTTT.

The CDR3 DNA follows: TGTGCCAGCAGCTTAGTATCTACAGGTATCTCCTACGAGCAGTACTTC. Its translation: CASSLVSTGISYEQYF. V is TRBV7-2 and J is TRBJ2-7; D may be TRBD1 (5 bases). The CDR3 has 16 amino acids. V lost 1 base to trimming and J lost 0 bases, with 13 bases between them. Germline V gene data show CDR1 as SGHTA and CDR2 as FQGNSA.

V gene TRBV5-1 combines with J gene TRBJ2-2, with D perhaps being TRBD1 or TRBD2 (6 bases each). This CDR3 is 13 amino acids long. V lost 3 bases, J lost 9 bases, and 12 bases lay in between. CDR1 SGHRS and CDR2 YFSETQ come from the germline V gene. CDR3 sequence reads: CASSWGRDRELFF. In DNA form, the CDR3 reads TGCGCCAGCAGCTGGGGGCGGGACCGGGAGCTGTTTTTT.